This TCR beta chain came from a study of T-cell reconstitution after alpha-beta-depleted transplantation in children. This clonotype was seen only a few times. During its preparation, the TCRbeta library received unique molecular identifiers. Each CDR3 protein is one row after TCRdb ran MiXCR on the PCR reads. In the table there are 600,000 to 700,000 distinct CDR3 sequences, around a sixth of which are singletons. Sequences were derived from PBMCs from the stem cell graft donor, sampled from the stem cell graft. This clonotype originated in a human donor who donated a stem cell graft to a child with acute myeloid leukemia.

In DNA form, the CDR3 reads TGTGCCAGCTCACCGGGACAGGCGGGGACTAACTATGGCTACACCTTC. Protein product: CASSPGQAGTNYGYTF. This chain connects TRBV18 to TRBJ1-2; TRBD1 aligns across 8 bases. The CDR3 sequence is 16 residues long. V dropped 3 bases and J dropped 0; count of bases not matched to a gene: 6. CDR1 and CDR2 (germline): KGHSH, LQKENI.